Below are 26 T cell receptor beta chains sequenced from a single sample in a study of vaccination effects on CD4 cells after COVID-19. Method: immunoSEQ multiplex PCR; TCRdb's copy keeps in-frame clones and lacks some. The data contain approximately 15,000 clones, approximately 80% of them singletons. These receptors have no identified antigens. After expansion with viral peptide pools in the ViraFEST assay, antigen-specific CD4+ T cells were sequenced. Subsequent to a culture period of more than 8 days, CD4+ T cells were isolated. This individual contracted SARS-CoV-2 between March and December 2020, as verified by PCR. Either the mRNA-1273 or the BNT162b2 vaccine was given to participants as two doses. The source material was CD4+ T cells from PBMCs cultured with HCoV-NL63 spike peptides, sampled after COVID-19 vaccination. The receptor set was obtained from a human donor who had a prior SARS-CoV-2 infection.

The chain has TRBV28 and TRBJ2-7; 11 bases match TRBD1. CDR1 is MDHEN, CDR2 SYDVKM, per germline. The CDR3 length is 17 residues. V lost 6 bases and J lost 1; bases outside the gene matches: 11. The CDR3 nucleotides read TGTGCCAGCAGCCTGAGGATGGACAGGGGGCAATCCTACGAGCAGTACTTC. This codes for CASSLRMDRGQSYEQYF.

The V and J genes are TRBV5-3 and TRBJ2-2; perhaps TRBD2 as D (6 bases). TRBV5-3 falls under the ORF class, with uncertain function. The V and J ends lost 4 bases and 5 bases respectively, with 21 bases between them. This CDR3 has 17 residues. This CDR3 reads CARSEGGSRLVTGELFF. In nucleotides, the CDR3 is TGTGCCAGAAGCGAGGGTGGATCGAGACTAGTTACCGGGGAGCTGTTTTTT.

This chain connects TRBV5-1 to TRBJ2-1; D is possibly TRBD1 (8 bases). The CDR3 spans 19 residues. The germline CDR1 and CDR2 sequences are SGHRS and YFSETQ. V lost 4 bases, J lost 4 bases, and 27 bases lay in between. CDR3 sequence reads: CASSPGTGAFRGVYNEQFF. The DNA for the CDR3 is TGCGCCAGCAGCCCCGGGACAGGCGCCTTTCGGGGGGTTTACAATGAGCAGTTCTTC.

In its sample, this clone was seen once. This sequence joins TRBV5-1 and TRBJ2-1; 13 bases match TRBD2. V lost 4 bases, J lost 8 bases, and 6 bases stayed unmatched. The length of the CDR3 is 15 residues. Germline CDR1 SGHRS, CDR2 YFSETQ. The CDR3 DNA reads TGCGCCAGCAGCCCCGGGACTAGCGGGGTGGATGAGCAGTTCTTC. This sequence encodes CASSPGTSGVDEQFF.

The rearrangement links TRBV5-4 to TRBJ2-7, with TRBD2 matching 9 bases. V shed 0 bases, J shed 5 bases, and the junction held 6 bases outside the gene matches. This CDR3 has 15 residues. CDR1 is SGHNT and CDR2 is YYREEE in the germline V gene (reference sequence). The CDR3 DNA is TGTGCCAGCAGCTTGGTAGCGGGAGCGCCGGACGAGCAGTACTTC. Its protein is CASSLVAGAPDEQYF.

This clone has a single count. The CDR3: CASSQDTDEQYF. The CDR3 bases are TGTGCCAGCAGCCAAGATACGGACGAGCAGTACTTC. The J gene is TRBJ2-7, the V gene TRBV3-1 (or the pseudogene TRBV3-2); D call uncertain. This CDR3 has 12 residues. Between the trimmed V and J ends, which lost 0 bases and 5 bases, there was a span of 5 bases. CDR1 is LGHDT and CDR2 is YNNKEL in the germline V gene (reference sequence).

This clone was counted a single time. The chain combines TRBV5-6 with TRBJ2-1; tentatively, D is TRBD1 or TRBD2 (5 bases each). V was cut by 3 bases and J by 10 bases, with 11 bases left in between. The CDR3 runs to 12 residues. The germline gives CDR1 SGHDT, CDR2 YYEEEE. CDR3 protein: CASSSTRGEQFF. CDR3 coding DNA: TGTGCCAGCAGCTCTACCCGGGGCGAGCAGTTCTTC. Drawing the rest from reference TRBV5-6 and TRBJ2-1, the complete variable domain is DAGVTQSPTHLIKTRGQQVTLRCSPKSGHDTVSWYQQALGQGPQFIFQYYEEEERQRGNFPDRFSGHQFPNYSSELNVNALLLGDSALYLCASSSTRGEQFFGPGTRLTVL.

This rearrangement joins TRBV7-9 to TRBJ2-3; 8 nucleotides align to TRBD2. V shed 5 bases, J shed 0 bases, and the junction held 10 bases outside the gene matches. The germline gives CDR1 SEHNR, CDR2 FQNEAQ (reference sequence). This CDR3 has 17 residues. Here the CDR3 DNA reads TGTGCCAGCAGCCGGGGGGGTGGCGGGACTAGCACAGATACGCAGTATTTT. Amino acids: CASSRGGGGTSTDTQYF.

As for this clone: It is unclear where the CDR3 begins or ends on the DNA, so no DNA is shown, and the CDR3 is as TCRdb lists it. The rearrangement links TRBV28 to TRBJ2-3; the tabulated D call, TRBD1, remains unverified against the DNA. The length of the CDR3 is 16 amino acids, counting both ends. Germline V gene lookup returns CDR1 MDHEN and CDR2 SYDVKM. The CDR3 here is CASSSSGTGRRDTQYF.

V is TRBV6-5 and J is TRBJ1-1, with D tentatively TRBD1 (5 bases). Germline-derived CDR1 and CDR2 are MNHEY and SVGAGI. The CDR3 contains 13 residues. V lost 4 bases to trimming and J lost 1 base, with 7 bases between them. The CDR3 nucleotides are TGTGCCAGCAGTTCCGGGGCGAACACTGAAGCTTTCTTT. Its translation: CASSSGANTEAFF.

The J gene is TRBJ1-1, the V gene TRBV5-4, with D uncertain. Trimming cost V 0 bases and J 2 bases, with 8 bases left between them. Germline V lookup: CDR1 SGHNT, CDR2 YYREEE (reference sequence). The CDR3 has 14 amino acids. This CDR3 reads CASSLGEGNTEAFF. CDR3 DNA: TGTGCCAGCAGCTTGGGGGAGGGAAACACTGAAGCTTTCTTT.

The J gene is TRBJ2-1, the V gene TRBV4-3; TRBD1 aligns across 10 bases. The CDR3 consists of 20 residues. With V trimmed by 4 bases and J by 6 bases, 21 bases remained unmatched. The V gene's germline CDR1 is LGHNA and CDR2 YSLEER. As DNA, the CDR3 is TGCGCCAGCAGCCCCTGGGTTGGGACAGGGGATATAGGACTACGCAATGAGCAGTTCTTC. This gives the protein CASSPWVGTGDIGLRNEQFF.

This clone was found a few times. J is TRBJ2-3 and V is TRBV7-3, with 8 bases lining up with TRBD2. CDR1 SGHTA and CDR2 FQGTGA come from the germline V gene. This CDR3 contains 14 residues. Germline trimming cut 4 bases from V and 1 base from J; bases unmatched to any gene: 1. The CDR3 DNA reads TGTGCCAGCAGCTCACTAGCGGGCACAGATACGCAGTATTTT. The encoded protein is CASSSLAGTDTQYF.

The genes are TRBV12-3 or TRBV12-4 and TRBJ1-1; unclear D gene. The V and J ends lost 6 bases and 1 base respectively, with 6 bases between them. This CDR3 region has 12 residues. This CDR3 is CASSYRNTEAFF. The CDR3 coding sequence is TGTGCCAGCAGCTACCGGAACACTGAAGCTTTCTTT.

The chain recombines TRBV10-3 with TRBJ2-1; 11 bases align to TRBD2. J gave up 10 bases and V 0 bases, and 5 bases lay outside the gene matches. This CDR3 region has 15 residues. Germline CDR1 is ENHRY and CDR2 is SYGVKD. DNA of the CDR3: TGTGCCATCAGTGAGTCGATACTAGCGGGGGTGGAGCAGTTCTTC. Translated: CAISESILAGVEQFF.

The chain couples TRBV5-1 to TRBJ1-5; D perhaps matches TRBD1 (6 bases). Trimming removed 1 base from V and 1 base from J, with 9 bases in between. The CDR3 runs to 15 residues. Germline CDR1 reads SGHRS; CDR2 reads YFSETQ. The chain's CDR3 is CASSLTGKSNQPQHF. The CDR3 DNA reads as TGCGCCAGCAGCTTGACAGGGAAAAGCAATCAGCCCCAGCATTTT.

In its sample, this clone was seen a few times. The chain is built from TRBV7-8 and TRBJ2-7; D might be TRBD1 or TRBD2, each matching 5 bases. The V gene's germline CDR1 is SGHVS and CDR2 FQNEAQ. There are 15 residues in the CDR3. The V end was cut by 4 bases, the J end by 2 bases, with 15 bases between. CDR3 in amino acids: CASSSPGRRTYEQYF. The CDR3 DNA reads TGTGCCAGCAGCTCACCGGGACGGCGGACCTACGAGCAGTACTTC.

The chain has TRBV11-3 and TRBJ2-7; D is possibly TRBD2 (5 bases). This CDR3 comprises 14 residues. Germline-derived CDR1 and CDR2 are SGHNT and YENEEA. The V end was cut by 3 bases, the J end by 8 bases, with 17 bases between. CDR3 region: CASSFGVGVGKQYF. Here the CDR3 DNA reads TGTGCCAGCAGCTTCGGGGTGGGAGTAGGCAAGCAGTACTTC.

The CDR3 DNA reads TGTGCCAGCAGCGTAACAACCAGTAGCAATGAGCAGTTCTTC. As protein: CASSVTTSSNEQFF. This rearrangement joins TRBV11-3 to TRBJ2-1; D remains ambiguous. With 5 bases removed from V and 6 bases from J, the gap between germline ends came to 14 bases. Germline values: CDR1 SGHNT, CDR2 YENEEA. The CDR3 has 14 amino acids.

The V call is TRBV5-4, the J call TRBJ2-6; 10 positions match TRBD2. CDR1 and CDR2 from the germline V gene are SGHNT and YYREEE (reference sequence). Germline trimming cut 4 bases from V and 0 bases from J; bases unmatched to any gene: 7. The CDR3 is 18 amino acids. The CDR3 reads CASSKSSGGSSGANVLTF. The CDR3 DNA reads TGTGCCAGCAGCAAGTCTAGCGGGGGAAGCTCTGGGGCCAACGTCCTGACTTTC.

J is TRBJ2-7 and V is TRBV7-9; perhaps TRBD2 as D (6 bases). The CDR3 consists of 15 residues. V was pared by 5 bases and J by 4 bases, with 18 bases between. CDR1 is SEHNR, CDR2 FQNEAQ, per germline (reference sequence). CDR3 amino acids: CASSQFGSGGYEQYF. The CDR3 DNA reads as TGTGCCAGCAGCCAGTTCGGGAGTGGTGGATACGAGCAGTACTTC.

The chain is built from TRBV5-1 and TRBJ2-7, with 8 bases identical to TRBD2. Trimming took 4 bases from V and 0 from J; bases not matched to a gene: 3. Germline V gene lookup returns CDR1 SGHRS and CDR2 YFSETQ. The CDR3 extends over 14 amino acids. CDR3 coding DNA: TGCGCCAGCAGCCCCGGGACTAGCTCCTACGAGCAGTACTTC. This gives the protein CASSPGTSSYEQYF.

This sequence joins TRBV18 and TRBJ2-3; 10 nucleotides agree with TRBD2. This CDR3 comprises 16 residues. Losses at the gene ends were 3 bases for V and 4 bases for J; bases not matched to a gene: 7. Germline assignment: CDR1 KGHSH and CDR2 LQKENI. The CDR3 DNA reads TGTGCCAGCTCACCTTATGGCGGGACTAGCGCAGATACGCAGTATTTT. It encodes CASSPYGGTSADTQYF.

This clone was observed a few times. V and J are TRBV27 and TRBJ2-7, with 7 bases that match TRBD2. Unmatched junction bases numbered 3, after V lost 8 bases and J lost 2 bases. Germline V gives CDR1 MNHEY, CDR2 SMNVEV (reference sequence). The CDR3 has 12 amino acids. The CDR3 is CASRGVAYEQYF. CDR3 sequence (DNA): TGTGCCAGCCGGGGGGTAGCCTACGAGCAGTACTTC.

This clone appeared a single time. The chain combines TRBV15 with TRBJ2-5, with D uncertain. Germline CDR1 is LNHNV and CDR2 is YYDKDF (reference sequence). With 8 bases removed from V and 3 bases from J, the gap between germline ends came to 16 bases. This CDR3 contains 14 residues. CDR3 residues: CATAVIGAEETQYF. The CDR3 DNA reads TGTGCCACCGCCGTTATAGGTGCGGAAGAGACCCAGTACTTC. Together with reference TRBV15 and TRBJ2-5, the CDR3 gives the full variable domain: DAMVIQNPRYQVTQFGKPVTLSCSQTLNHNVMYWYQQKSSQAPKLLFHYYDKDFNNEADTPDNFQSRRPNTSFCFLDIRSPGLGDTAMYLCATAVIGAEETQYFGPGTRLLVL.

The chain employs TRBV3-1 (or the pseudogene TRBV3-2) and TRBJ2-7; D may match TRBD1 or TRBD2 (6 bases each). Germline V CDR1 and CDR2: LGHDT, YNNKEL (reference sequence). This CDR3 comprises 16 residues. Trimming left V 1 base short and J 0 bases short, with 13 bases between. CDR3: CASSQVGGTSSYEQYF. In DNA form, the CDR3 reads TGTGCCAGCAGCCAAGTTGGCGGGACAAGCTCCTACGAGCAGTACTTC.